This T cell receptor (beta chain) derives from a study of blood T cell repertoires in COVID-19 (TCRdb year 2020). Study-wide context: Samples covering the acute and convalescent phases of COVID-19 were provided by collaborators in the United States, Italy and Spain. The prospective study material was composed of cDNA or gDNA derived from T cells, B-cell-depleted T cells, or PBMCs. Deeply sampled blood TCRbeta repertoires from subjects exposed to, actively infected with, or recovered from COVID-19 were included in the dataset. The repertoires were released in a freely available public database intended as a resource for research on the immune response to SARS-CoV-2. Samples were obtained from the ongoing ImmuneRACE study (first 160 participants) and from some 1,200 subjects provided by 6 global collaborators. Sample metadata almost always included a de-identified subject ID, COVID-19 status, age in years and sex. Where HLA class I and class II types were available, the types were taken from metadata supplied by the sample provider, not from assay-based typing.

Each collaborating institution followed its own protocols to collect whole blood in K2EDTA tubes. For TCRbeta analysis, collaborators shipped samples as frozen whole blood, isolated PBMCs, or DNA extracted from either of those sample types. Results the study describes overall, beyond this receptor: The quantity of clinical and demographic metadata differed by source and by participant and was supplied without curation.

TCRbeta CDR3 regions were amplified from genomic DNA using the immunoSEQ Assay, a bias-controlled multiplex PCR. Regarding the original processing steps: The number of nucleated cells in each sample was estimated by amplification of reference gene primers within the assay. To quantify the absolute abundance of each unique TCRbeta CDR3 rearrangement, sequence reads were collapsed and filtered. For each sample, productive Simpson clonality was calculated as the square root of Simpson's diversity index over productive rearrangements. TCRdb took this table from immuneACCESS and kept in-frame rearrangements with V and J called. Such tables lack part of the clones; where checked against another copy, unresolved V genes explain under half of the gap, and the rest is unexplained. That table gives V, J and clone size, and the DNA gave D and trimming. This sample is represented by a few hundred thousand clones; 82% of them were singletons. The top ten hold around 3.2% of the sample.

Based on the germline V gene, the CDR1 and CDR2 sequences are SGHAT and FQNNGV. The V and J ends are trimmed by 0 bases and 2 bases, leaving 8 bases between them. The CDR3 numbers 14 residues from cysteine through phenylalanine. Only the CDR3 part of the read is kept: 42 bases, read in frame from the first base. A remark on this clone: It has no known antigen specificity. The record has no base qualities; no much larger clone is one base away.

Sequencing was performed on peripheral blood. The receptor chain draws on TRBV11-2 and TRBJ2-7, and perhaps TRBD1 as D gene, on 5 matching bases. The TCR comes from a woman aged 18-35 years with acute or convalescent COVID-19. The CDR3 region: CASSLEIGAYEQYF. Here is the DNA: TGTGCCAGCAGCTTAGAGATAGGGGCCTACGAGCAGTACTTC.